This TCR beta chain was retrieved from a study of blood T cell repertoires in COVID-19. At the level of the study: Researchers got acute and convalescent COVID-19 samples from the United States, Italy and Spain. T cells, B-cell-depleted T cells, or PBMCs supplied cDNA or gDNA.

CDR3 length equals 15 residues. V was pared by 11 bases and J by 3 bases, with 22 bases between. Germline values: CDR1 WNHNN, CDR2 SYGVQD (reference sequence). This clone was seen only once. In the original analysis: For nucleated cells, counts were estimated from reference gene primer amplification. The assay was immunoSEQ multiplex PCR, and TCRdb's table has in-frame clones only and misses some. That table is the source of V, J and clone size, and D and trimming were worked out from the DNA. The sample lists approximately 190,000 clones, 88% occurring once. The chain recombines TRBV10-1 with TRBJ1-1; possible D gene TRBD1, 6 bases. The sample was peripheral blood. The receptor was derived from a woman between 40 and 55 years old who had recovered from COVID-19. Here the CDR3 reads CARRWGPGTDTEAFF. CDR3 bases: TGCGCCCGGCGCTGGGGGCCTGGAACGGACACTGAAGCTTTCTTT.